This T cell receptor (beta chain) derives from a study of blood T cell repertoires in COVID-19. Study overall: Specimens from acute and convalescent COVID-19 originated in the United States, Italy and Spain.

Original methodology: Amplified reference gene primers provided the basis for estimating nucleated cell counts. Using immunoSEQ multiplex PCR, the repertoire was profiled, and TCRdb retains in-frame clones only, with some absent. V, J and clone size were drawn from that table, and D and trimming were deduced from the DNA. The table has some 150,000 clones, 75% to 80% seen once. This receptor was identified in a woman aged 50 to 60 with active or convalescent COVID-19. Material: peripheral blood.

The CDR3 sequence is CSGHRNTEAFF. As DNA, the CDR3 is TGCAGTGGACACCGGAACACTGAAGCTTTCTTT. The chain carries TRBV20-1 and TRBJ1-1; D remains ambiguous. The CDR3 consists of 11 residues. The V and J ends lost 7 bases and 1 base respectively, with 7 bases between them. The germline V gene has CDR1 DFQATT and CDR2 SNEGSKA (reference sequence).